This TCR beta chain was documented in a study of blood T cell repertoires in COVID-19. Study in general: Acute and convalescent COVID-19 samples came from the United States, Italy and Spain. PBMCs, B-cell-depleted T cells, or T cells were the source of the cDNA or gDNA that made up the material.

Authors' processing steps: Counts of nucleated cells, estimated from reference gene primer amplification, were obtained. The table came from immunoSEQ multiplex PCR; TCRdb's copy has only in-frame clones and leaves some out. The V and J calls and clone size were taken over from that table, and D and trimming were inferred from the DNA. The sample shows about 190,000 clones, 88% of them seen only once. The CDR3 has 20 amino acids. Unmatched junction bases numbered 12, after V lost 2 bases and J lost 2 bases. CDR1 and CDR2 (germline): SGHNT, YENEEA. The sample comprised peripheral blood. This clonotype was obtained from a woman aged 40 to 50 who had recovered from COVID-19. This chain links TRBV11-3 with TRBJ2-2; TRBD1 matches 12 bases. The CDR3 reads CASSLKRTGTGGANTGELFF. CDR3 in DNA: TGTGCCAGCAGCTTAAAGCGTACCGGGACAGGGGGCGCCAACACCGGGGAGCTGTTTTTT.